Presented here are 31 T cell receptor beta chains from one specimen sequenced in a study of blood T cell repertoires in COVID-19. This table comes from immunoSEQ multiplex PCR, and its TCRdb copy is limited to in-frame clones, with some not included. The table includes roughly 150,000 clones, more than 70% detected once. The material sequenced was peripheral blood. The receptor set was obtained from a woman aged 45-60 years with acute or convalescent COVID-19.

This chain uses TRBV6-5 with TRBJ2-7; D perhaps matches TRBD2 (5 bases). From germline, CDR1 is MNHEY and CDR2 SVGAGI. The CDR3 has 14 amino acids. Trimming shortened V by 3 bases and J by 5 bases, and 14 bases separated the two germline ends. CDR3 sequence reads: CASSYSGKLNEQYF. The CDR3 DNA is TGTGCCAGCAGTTATTCGGGGAAGCTAAACGAGCAGTACTTC.

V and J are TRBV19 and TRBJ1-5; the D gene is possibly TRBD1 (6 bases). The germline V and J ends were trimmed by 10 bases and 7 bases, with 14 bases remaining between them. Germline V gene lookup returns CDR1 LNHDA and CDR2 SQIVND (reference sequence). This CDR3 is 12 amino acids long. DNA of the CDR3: TGTGCCACCTGGACAGAAGGGCAGCCCCAGCATTTT. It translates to CATWTEGQPQHF.

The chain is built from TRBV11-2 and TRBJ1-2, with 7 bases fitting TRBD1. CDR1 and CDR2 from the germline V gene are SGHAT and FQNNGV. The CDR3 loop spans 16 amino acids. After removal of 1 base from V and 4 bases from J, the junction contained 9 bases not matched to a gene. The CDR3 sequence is CASSLGGQVPVYGYTF. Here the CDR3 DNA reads TGTGCCAGCAGCTTAGGAGGACAGGTACCCGTCTATGGCTACACCTTC. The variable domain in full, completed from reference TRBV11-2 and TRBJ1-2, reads EAGVAQSPRYKIIEKRQSVAFWCNPISGHATLYWYQQILGQGPKLLIQFQNNGVVDDSQLPKDRFSAERLKGVDSTLKIQPAKLEDSAVYLCASSLGGQVPVYGYTFGSGTRLTVV.

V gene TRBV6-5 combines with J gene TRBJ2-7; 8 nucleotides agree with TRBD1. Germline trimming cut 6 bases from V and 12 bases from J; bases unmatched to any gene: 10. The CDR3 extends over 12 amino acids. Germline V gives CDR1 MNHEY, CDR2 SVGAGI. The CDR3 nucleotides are TGTGCCAGCAGGATGACAGGGGAATTATGGTACTTC. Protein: CASRMTGELWYF.

In DNA, the CDR3 is TGTGCCAGCAGTTACACACGGACAGGGGTCTCAGCTTTCTTT. Its protein product is CASSYTRTGVSAFF. The chain employs TRBV28 and TRBJ1-1, with 9 bases fitting TRBD1. CDR3 length: 14 amino acids. In germline, CDR1 is MDHEN, CDR2 SYDVKM. V shed 4 bases, J shed 10 bases, and the junction held 10 bases outside the gene matches.

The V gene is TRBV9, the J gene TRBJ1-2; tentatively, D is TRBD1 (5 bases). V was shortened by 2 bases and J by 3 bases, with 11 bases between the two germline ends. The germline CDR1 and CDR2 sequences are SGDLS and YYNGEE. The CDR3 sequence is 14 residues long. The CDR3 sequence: CASSVVDTDYGYTF. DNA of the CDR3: TGTGCCAGCAGCGTGGTGGACACAGACTATGGCTACACCTTC.

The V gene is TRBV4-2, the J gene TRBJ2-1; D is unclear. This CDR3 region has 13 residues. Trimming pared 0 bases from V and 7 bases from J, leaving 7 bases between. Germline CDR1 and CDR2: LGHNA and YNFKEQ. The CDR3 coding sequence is TGTGCCAGCAGCCAAGAGTACGGGAATGAGCAGTTCTTC. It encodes CASSQEYGNEQFF.

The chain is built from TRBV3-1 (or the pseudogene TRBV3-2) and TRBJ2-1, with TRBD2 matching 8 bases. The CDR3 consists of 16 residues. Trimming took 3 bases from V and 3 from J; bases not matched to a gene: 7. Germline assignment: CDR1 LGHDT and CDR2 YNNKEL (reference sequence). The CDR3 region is CASSQYPGGLYNEQFF. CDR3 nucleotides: TGTGCCAGCAGCCAGTACCCGGGGGGGCTCTACAATGAGCAGTTCTTC.

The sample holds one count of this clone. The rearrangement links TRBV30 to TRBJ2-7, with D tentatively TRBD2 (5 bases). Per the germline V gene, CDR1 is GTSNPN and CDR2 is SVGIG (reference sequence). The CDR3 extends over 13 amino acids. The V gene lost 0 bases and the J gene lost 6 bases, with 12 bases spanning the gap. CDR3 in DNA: TGTGCCTGGAGTGTTTTACTAGTGTCCGAGCAGTACTTC. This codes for CAWSVLLVSEQYF.

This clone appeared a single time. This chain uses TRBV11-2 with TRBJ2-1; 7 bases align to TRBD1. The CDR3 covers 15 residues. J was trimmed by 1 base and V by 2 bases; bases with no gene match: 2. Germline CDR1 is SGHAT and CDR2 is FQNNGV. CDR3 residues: CASSLQQGSYNEQFF. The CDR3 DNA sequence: TGTGCCAGCAGCTTACAACAGGGGTCCTACAATGAGCAGTTCTTC.

CDR3 bases: TGTGCCAGCAGCCGGGACAGGGGGGATGAGCAGTTCTTC. As protein: CASSRDRGDEQFF. The chain has TRBV3-1 (or the pseudogene TRBV3-2) and TRBJ2-1, with 11 bases that match TRBD1. CDR1 is LGHDT, CDR2 YNNKEL, per germline (reference sequence). V was pared by 4 bases and J by 8 bases, with 1 base of the junction left unmatched. The CDR3 consists of 13 residues.

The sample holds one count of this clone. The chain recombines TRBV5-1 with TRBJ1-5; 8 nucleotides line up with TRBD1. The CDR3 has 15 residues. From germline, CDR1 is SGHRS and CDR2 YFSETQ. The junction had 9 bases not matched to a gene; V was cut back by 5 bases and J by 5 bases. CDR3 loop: CASRPTSQGDQPQHF. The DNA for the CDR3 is TGCGCCAGCAGGCCGACGTCACAGGGGGATCAGCCCCAGCATTTT.

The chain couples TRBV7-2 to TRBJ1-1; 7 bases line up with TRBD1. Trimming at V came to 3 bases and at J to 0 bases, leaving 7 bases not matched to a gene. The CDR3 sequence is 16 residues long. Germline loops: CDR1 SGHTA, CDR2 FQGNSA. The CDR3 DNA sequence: TGTGCCAGCAGCTTGGGACAGCTAAATATGAACACTGAAGCTTTCTTT. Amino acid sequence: CASSLGQLNMNTEAFF.

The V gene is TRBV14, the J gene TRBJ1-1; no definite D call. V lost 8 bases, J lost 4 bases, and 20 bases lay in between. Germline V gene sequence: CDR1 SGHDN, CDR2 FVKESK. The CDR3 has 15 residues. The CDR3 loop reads CASLLSGSPGTEAFF. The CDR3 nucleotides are TGTGCCAGCTTACTCTCCGGCAGCCCGGGCACTGAAGCTTTCTTT.

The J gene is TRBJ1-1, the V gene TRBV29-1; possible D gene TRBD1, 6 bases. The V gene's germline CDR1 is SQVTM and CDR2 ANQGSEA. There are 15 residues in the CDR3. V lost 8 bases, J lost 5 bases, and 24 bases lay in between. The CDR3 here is CSIPPPWGGGTEAFF. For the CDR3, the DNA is TGCAGCATACCCCCACCGTGGGGGGGCGGGACTGAAGCTTTCTTT.

The DNA for the CDR3 is TGTGCCAGCAGAAGTACTAGGGGGAAAGCTTTCTTT. Amino acid sequence: CASRSTRGKAFF. The chain employs TRBV6-6 and TRBJ1-1; TRBD1 is a possible D gene (6 bases). The V end was cut by 6 bases, the J end by 9 bases, with 14 bases between. Germline lookup yields CDR1 MNHNY and CDR2 SVGAGI (reference sequence). This CDR3 comprises 12 residues.

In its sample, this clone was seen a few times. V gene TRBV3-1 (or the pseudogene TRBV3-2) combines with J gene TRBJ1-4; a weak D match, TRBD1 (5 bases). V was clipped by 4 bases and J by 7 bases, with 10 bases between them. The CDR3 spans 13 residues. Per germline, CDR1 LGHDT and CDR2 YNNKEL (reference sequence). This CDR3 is CASSRTGGEKLFF. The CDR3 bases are TGTGCCAGCAGCCGCACAGGTGGTGAAAAACTGTTTTTT.

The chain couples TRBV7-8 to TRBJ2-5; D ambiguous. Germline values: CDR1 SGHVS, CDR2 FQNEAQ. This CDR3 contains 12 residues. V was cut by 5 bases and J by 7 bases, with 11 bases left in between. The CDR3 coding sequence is TGTGCCAGCAGCCAAACGAGTGGGACCCAGTACTTC. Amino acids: CASSQTSGTQYF.

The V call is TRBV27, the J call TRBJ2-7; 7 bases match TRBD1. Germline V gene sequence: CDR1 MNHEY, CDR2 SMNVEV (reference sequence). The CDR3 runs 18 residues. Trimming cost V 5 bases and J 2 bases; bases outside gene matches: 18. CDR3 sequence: CASSPLNPETGPPYEQYF. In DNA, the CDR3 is TGTGCCAGCAGTCCACTAAACCCTGAGACAGGGCCCCCCTACGAGCAGTACTTC.

This CDR3 reads CAISDRVGSPLHF. The CDR3 DNA reads TGTGCCATCAGTGACAGGGTAGGTTCACCCCTCCACTTT. This rearrangement joins TRBV10-3 to TRBJ1-6, with D possibly being TRBD1 (5 bases). Germline-derived CDR1 and CDR2 are ENHRY and SYGVKD. The CDR3 has 13 amino acids. V was shortened by 3 bases and J by 9 bases, with 9 bases between the two germline ends.

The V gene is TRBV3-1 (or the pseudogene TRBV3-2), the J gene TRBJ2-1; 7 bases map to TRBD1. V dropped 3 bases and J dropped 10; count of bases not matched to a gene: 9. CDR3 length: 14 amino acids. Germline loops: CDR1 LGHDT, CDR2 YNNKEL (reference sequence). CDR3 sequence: CASSHTDRLGEQFF. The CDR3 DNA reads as TGTGCCAGCAGCCATACGGACAGGCTGGGGGAGCAGTTCTTC.

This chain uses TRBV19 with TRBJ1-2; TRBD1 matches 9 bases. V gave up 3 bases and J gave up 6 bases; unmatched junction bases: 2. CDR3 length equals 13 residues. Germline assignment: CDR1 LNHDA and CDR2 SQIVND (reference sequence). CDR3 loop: CASSMGQGDGYTF. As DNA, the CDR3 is TGTGCCAGTAGTATGGGACAGGGAGATGGCTACACCTTC.

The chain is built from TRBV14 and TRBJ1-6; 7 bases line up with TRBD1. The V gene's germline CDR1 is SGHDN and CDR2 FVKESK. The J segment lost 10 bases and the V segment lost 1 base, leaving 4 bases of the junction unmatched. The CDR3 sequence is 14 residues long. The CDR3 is CASSQGQGESPLHF. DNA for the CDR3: TGTGCCAGCAGCCAAGGACAGGGAGAATCACCCCTCCACTTT.

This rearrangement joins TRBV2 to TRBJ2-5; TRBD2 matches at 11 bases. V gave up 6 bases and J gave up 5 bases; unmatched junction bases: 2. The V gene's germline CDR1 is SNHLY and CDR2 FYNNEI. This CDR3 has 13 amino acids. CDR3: CASRASGGETQYF. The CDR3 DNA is TGTGCCAGCAGAGCTAGCGGGGGGGAGACCCAGTACTTC.

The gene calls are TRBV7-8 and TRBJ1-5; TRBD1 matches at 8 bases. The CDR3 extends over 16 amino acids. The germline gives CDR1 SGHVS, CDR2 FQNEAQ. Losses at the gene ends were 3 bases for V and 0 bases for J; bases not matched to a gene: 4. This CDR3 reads CASSLDRAYSNQPQHF. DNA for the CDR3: TGTGCCAGCAGCTTGGACAGGGCGTATAGCAATCAGCCCCAGCATTTT.

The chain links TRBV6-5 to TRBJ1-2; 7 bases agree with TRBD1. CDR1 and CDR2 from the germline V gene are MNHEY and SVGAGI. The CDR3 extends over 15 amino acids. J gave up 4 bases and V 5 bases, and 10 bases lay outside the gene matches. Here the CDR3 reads CASSTQGIYGYGYTF. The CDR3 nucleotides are TGTGCCAGCAGTACACAGGGGATTTACGGCTATGGCTACACCTTC.

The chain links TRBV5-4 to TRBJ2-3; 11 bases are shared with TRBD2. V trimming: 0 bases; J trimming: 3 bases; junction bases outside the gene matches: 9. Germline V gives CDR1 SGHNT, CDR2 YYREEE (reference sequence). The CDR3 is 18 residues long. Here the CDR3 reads CASSLAGSGGARTDTQYF. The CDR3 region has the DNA TGTGCCAGCAGCTTGGCCGGTAGCGGGGGGGCTCGTACAGATACGCAGTATTTT.

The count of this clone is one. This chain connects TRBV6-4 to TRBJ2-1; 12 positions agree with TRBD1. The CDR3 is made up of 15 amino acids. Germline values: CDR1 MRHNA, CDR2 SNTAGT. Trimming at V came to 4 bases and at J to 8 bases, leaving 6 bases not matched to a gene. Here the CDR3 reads CASSVGTGGEDEQFF. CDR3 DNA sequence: TGTGCCAGCAGTGTTGGGACAGGGGGCGAGGATGAGCAGTTCTTC.

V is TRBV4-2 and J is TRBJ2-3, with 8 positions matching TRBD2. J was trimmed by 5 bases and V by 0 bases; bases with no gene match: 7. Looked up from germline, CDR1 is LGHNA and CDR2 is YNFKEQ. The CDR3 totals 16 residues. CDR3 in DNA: TGTGCCAGCAGCCAAGACGGGGGGGCGACGGGAGATACGCAGTATTTT. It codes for CASSQDGGATGDTQYF.

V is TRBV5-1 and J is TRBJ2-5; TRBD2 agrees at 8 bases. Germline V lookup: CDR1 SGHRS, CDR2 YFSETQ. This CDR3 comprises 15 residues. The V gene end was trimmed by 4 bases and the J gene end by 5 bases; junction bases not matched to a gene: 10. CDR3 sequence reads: CASSEASGSGETQYF. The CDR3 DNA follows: TGCGCCAGCAGCGAGGCTAGCGGGTCCGGGGAGACCCAGTACTTC.

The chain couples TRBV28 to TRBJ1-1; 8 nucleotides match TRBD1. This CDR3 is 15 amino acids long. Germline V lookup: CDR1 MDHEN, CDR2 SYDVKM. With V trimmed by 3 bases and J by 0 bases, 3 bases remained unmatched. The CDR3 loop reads CASSFGQGLNTEAFF. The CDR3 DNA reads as TGTGCCAGCAGTTTCGGACAGGGCTTGAACACTGAAGCTTTCTTT.